The 12 T cell receptor beta chains below come from one sample, sequenced in a study of blood T cells in healthy people across ages. A sample-barcoded 5' primer and a J-beta primer mix were used in a second PCR of roughly 6 to 11 cycles. TCRdb independently ran MiXCR on the 5' RACE reads; one entry per CDR3 protein. The data contain roughly 1.4 million distinct CDR3 sequences, 59% of them singletons. The sample taken for sequencing was blood. The receptors come from a man aged 18 to 30 in good health.

This chain connects TRBV3-1 to TRBJ1-1; D is uncertain. This CDR3 has 13 amino acids. Germline loops: CDR1 LGHDT, CDR2 YNNKEL (reference sequence). Trimming cost V 6 bases and J 3 bases, with 11 bases left between them. The CDR3 loop reads CASRPSSYTEAFF. CDR3 nucleotide sequence: TGTGCCAGCAGACCTAGCAGCTACACTGAAGCTTTCTTT.

The chain combines TRBV4-2 with TRBJ2-3, with 8 bases lining up with TRBD1. The CDR3 has 15 amino acids. Germline trimming cut 3 bases from V and 4 bases from J; bases unmatched to any gene: 6. CDR1 and CDR2 (germline): LGHNA, YNFKEQ. CDR3 protein: CASSQWTGLADTQYF. The CDR3 DNA reads TGTGCCAGCAGCCAGTGGACAGGGCTTGCAGATACGCAGTATTTT.

This chain joins TRBV6-2 or TRBV6-3 and TRBJ2-6, with unresolved D. V shed 5 bases and J shed 4 bases, with 21 bases lying between them. The germline gives CDR1 MNHEY, CDR2 SVGEGT. The CDR3 has 18 amino acids. The CDR3 spells CASSRITMSLPGANVLTF. In DNA form, the CDR3 reads TGTGCCAGCAGTCGAATTACCATGTCCCTTCCAGGGGCCAACGTCCTGACTTTC.

The chain couples TRBV20-1 to TRBJ2-7; no clear D gene. The length of the CDR3 is 13 residues. V lost 6 bases and J lost 1, with 13 bases in between. The germline CDR1 and CDR2 sequences are DFQATT and SNEGSKA (reference sequence). Written as DNA, the CDR3 is TGCAGTGCAGGCGAAATTGGATCCTACGAGCAGTACTTC. Its translation: CSAGEIGSYEQYF.

The chain combines TRBV20-1 with TRBJ2-6; D remains unclear. There are 16 residues in the CDR3. Germline CDR1 DFQATT, CDR2 SNEGSKA (reference sequence). The germline V and J ends were trimmed by 0 bases and 0 bases, with 9 bases remaining between them. CDR3 in DNA: TGCAGTGCTAGAGATCGAAGGAGCTCTGGGGCCAACGTCCTGACTTTC. Its protein product is CSARDRRSSGANVLTF.

This CDR3 reads CASRYGTNRQETQYF. DNA of the CDR3: TGCGCCAGCAGATACGGGACAAACAGACAAGAGACCCAGTACTTC. The chain joins TRBV5-1 to TRBJ2-5; weak D call: TRBD1 (6 bases). The CDR3 totals 15 residues. The V end was cut by 5 bases, the J end by 2 bases, with 16 bases between. The germline V gene encodes CDR1 SGHRS and CDR2 YFSETQ.

The genes are TRBV29-1 and TRBJ2-2; TRBD1 matches at 8 bases. V trimming: 3 bases; J trimming: 6 bases; junction bases outside the gene matches: 9. The CDR3 spans 15 residues. Germline V gene data show CDR1 as SQVTM and CDR2 as ANQGSEA. The CDR3 protein is CSVDEGQDFAGELFF. The CDR3 bases are TGCAGCGTTGATGAGGGACAGGATTTCGCCGGGGAGCTGTTTTTT.

This sequence joins TRBV7-2 and TRBJ1-2; D is uncertain. The CDR3 covers 8 residues. Germline-derived CDR1 and CDR2 are SGHTA and FQGNSA. V was clipped by 7 bases and J by 6 bases, with 0 bases between them. The CDR3 bases are TGTGCCAGCAATGGCTACACCTTC. Residues: CASNGYTF.

The V gene is TRBV5-5, the J gene TRBJ2-3; TRBD2 is a possible D gene (6 bases). Germline V gene sequence: CDR1 SGHKS, CDR2 YYEKEE (reference sequence). Trimming took 3 bases from V and 4 from J, leaving 12 bases between them. The CDR3 runs to 14 residues. The CDR3 sequence is CASSSTTGADTQYF. The CDR3 DNA is TGTGCCAGCAGCTCTACGACGGGGGCAGATACGCAGTATTTT.

This chain uses TRBV10-3 with TRBJ2-2; D is ambiguous. CDR1 is ENHRY and CDR2 is SYGVKD in the germline V gene. V lost 1 base and J lost 0, with 6 bases in between. CDR3 size: 15 residues. In nucleotides, the CDR3 is TGTGCCATCAGTGAGTTGGCTCCGAACACCGGGGAGCTGTTTTTT. Amino acids: CAISELAPNTGELFF.

This clonotype was found many times. The chain has TRBV11-2 and TRBJ2-7; 12 nucleotides match TRBD2. Per the germline V gene, CDR1 is SGHAT and CDR2 is FQNNGV. The V gene end was trimmed by 4 bases and the J gene end by 0 bases; junction bases not matched to a gene: 1. This CDR3 contains 15 residues. CDR3 nucleotides: TGTGCCAGCAGCTCGGGACTAGCGGGCTCCTACGAGCAGTACTTC. It encodes CASSSGLAGSYEQYF.

V usage is TRBV20-1 and J usage is TRBJ1-1; perhaps TRBD1 as D (5 bases). The CDR3 contains 14 residues. V was cut by 3 bases and J by 1 base, with 12 bases left in between. Looked up from germline, CDR1 is DFQATT and CDR2 is SNEGSKA (reference sequence). The CDR3 DNA is TGCAGTGCTAGCGGCCGGGGCCCGAACACTGAAGCTTTCTTT. Amino acid sequence: CSASGRGPNTEAFF.